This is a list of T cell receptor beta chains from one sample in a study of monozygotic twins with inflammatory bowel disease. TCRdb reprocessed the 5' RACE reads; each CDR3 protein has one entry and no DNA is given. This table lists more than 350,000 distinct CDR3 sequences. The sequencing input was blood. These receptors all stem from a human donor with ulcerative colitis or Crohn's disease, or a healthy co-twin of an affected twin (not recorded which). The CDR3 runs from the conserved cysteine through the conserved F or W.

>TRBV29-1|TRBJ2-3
CSVDPRASGGDTQYF
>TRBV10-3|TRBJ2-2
CAISQDVNTGELFF
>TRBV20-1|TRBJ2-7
CSARDALGALEQYF
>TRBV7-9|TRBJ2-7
CASSLTVYEQYF
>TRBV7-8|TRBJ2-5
CASTFPSAGGETQYF
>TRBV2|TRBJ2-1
CASRLIYQGNEQFF
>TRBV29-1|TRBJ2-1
CSSWARENVNEQFF
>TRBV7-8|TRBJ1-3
CASSLPGKDTIYF
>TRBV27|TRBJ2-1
CASSPGTSGTRPQNEQFF
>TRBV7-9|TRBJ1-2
CASSSDWDRDYGYTF
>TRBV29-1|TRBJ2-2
CSVTGRMNTGELFF
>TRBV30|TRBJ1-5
CAWSSGQDSNQPQHF
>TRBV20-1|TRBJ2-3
CSARDSTGRGGTDTQYF
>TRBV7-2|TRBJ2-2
CASSLGRVGNPGELFF
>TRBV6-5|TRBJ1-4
CASSYSTTNSLTNEKLFF
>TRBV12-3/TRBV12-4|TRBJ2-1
CASSSTSGGPYNEQFF
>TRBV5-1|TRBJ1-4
CASSRQGTATNEKLFF
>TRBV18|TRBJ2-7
CASSQGQGLSYEQYF
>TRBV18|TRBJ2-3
CASSPSEADTQYF
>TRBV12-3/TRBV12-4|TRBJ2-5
CASSPREGGETQYF
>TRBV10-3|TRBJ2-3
CAIRQADTQYF
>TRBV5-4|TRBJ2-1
CASSFLAGLSYNEQFF
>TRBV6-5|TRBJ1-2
CASSYRDRGYGYTF
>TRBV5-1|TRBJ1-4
CASSLEATGVGKLFF
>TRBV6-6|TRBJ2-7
CASSYRTTGGELYF
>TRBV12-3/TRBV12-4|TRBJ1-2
CASSSVLGEGYTF
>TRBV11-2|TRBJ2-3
CASSLGSAGGPVTQYF
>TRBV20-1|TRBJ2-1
CSAPGESSTGDEQFF
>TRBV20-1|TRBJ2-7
CSARVGQGVLYEQYF
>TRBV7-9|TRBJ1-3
CASSLQGSFSGNTIYF
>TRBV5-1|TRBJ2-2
CASQENTGELFF
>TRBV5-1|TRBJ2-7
CASSYDRGPYEQYF
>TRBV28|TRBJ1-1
CASSAPGTVNTEAFF
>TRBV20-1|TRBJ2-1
CSASGGAHEQFF
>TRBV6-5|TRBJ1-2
CASRPQGGGYTF
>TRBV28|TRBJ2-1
CASSLTGNHNEQFF
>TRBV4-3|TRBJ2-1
CASSRQARSDRGSYNEQFF
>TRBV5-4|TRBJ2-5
CASSFGNAGAETQYF
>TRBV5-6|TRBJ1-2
CASSKDRFYGYSF
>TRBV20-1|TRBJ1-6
CSARPRGENYSPLHF
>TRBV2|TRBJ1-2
CASRADRDVDYGYTF
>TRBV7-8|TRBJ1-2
CASSLVGTENGYTF
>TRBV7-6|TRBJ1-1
CASSLAREVNTEAFF
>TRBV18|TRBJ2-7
CASSPTLSHEQYF
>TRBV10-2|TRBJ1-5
CASSDAGNQPQHF
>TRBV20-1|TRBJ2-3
CSARDYSVPGLAGRDTQYF
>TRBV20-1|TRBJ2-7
CSARDSHPPQNEQYF
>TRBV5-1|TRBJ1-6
CASSFSTEGYNSPLHF
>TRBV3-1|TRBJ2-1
CASRSKPGQGKYEQFF
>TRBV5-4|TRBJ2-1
CASSFPSGGLNEQFF
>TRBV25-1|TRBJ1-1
CASSSSGSRRTEAFF